This T cell receptor (beta chain) was recovered during a study of CD8+ T cells in alopecia areata. The authors extracted RNA and reverse transcribed it into cDNA as the sequencing template. TCRdb keeps only in-frame clones here, not all; method: immunoSEQ multiplex PCR. Of approximately 98,000 clones listed, approximately 63% are singletons. Trimming pared 3 bases from V and 3 bases from J, leaving 16 bases between. The CDR3 runs 16 residues. Germline CDR1 SNHLY, CDR2 FYNNEI. This clone was counted at least ten times. This TCR came from a human donor in good health. V gene TRBV2 combines with J gene TRBJ2-3; no clear D. Sequencing was done on a sample of CD8+ T cells sorted from blood. CDR3 DNA sequence: TGTGCCAGCAGTGAGGTGGGCGGCCTCGGGACAGATACGCAGTATTTT. Protein: CASSEVGGLGTDTQYF.